The following is a T cell receptor (beta chain) sequence with its context. This sample is part of a study of blood T cell repertoires in COVID-19. On the study more broadly: PBMCs, B-cell-depleted T cells, or T cells provided the cDNA or gDNA that made up the material.

The data were produced by immunoSEQ multiplex PCR, yet TCRdb's version contains in-frame clones alone and is incomplete. The table has about 260,000 clones, roughly 86% seen once. The TCR was taken from a woman between 50 and 59 years old with acute or convalescent COVID-19. The sample was peripheral blood.

CDR3 DNA sequence: TGTGCCAGCAGCCCCGGGACATCCAATGAGCAGTTCTTC. Its protein is CASSPGTSNEQFF. The chain combines TRBV9 with TRBJ2-1, with a possible D match to TRBD1 (6 bases). In germline, CDR1 is SGDLS, CDR2 YYNGEE. The V end was cut by 4 bases, the J end by 6 bases, with 11 bases between. The CDR3 has 13 amino acids.